The subject of this entry is one TCR beta chain. The data stem from a study of blood T cell repertoires in COVID-19. Study at large: Some COVID-19 samples were acute and others convalescent; all came from the United States, Italy and Spain. T cells, B-cell-depleted T cells, or PBMCs supplied cDNA or gDNA.

Under the authors' procedure: Amplified reference gene primers provided the basis for estimating nucleated cell counts. Assay: immunoSEQ multiplex PCR; the TCRdb copy retains only in-frame clones and omits some. The DNA was the basis for D and trimming; V, J and clone size are from that table. Here the sample spans 200,000 to 250,000 clones, 84% being singletons. This receptor was taken from a woman older than 75 with COVID-19, enrolled during active disease. Sample: peripheral blood.

In DNA, the CDR3 is TGCGCCAGCAGCCAGTCCGACAACTCTGGAAACACCATATATTTT. It codes for CASSQSDNSGNTIYF. V and J are TRBV4-1 and TRBJ1-3; D not resolved. V was cut by 3 bases and J by 0 bases, with 9 bases left in between. This CDR3 is built from 15 residues. Germline V CDR1 and CDR2: MGHRA, YSYEKL.